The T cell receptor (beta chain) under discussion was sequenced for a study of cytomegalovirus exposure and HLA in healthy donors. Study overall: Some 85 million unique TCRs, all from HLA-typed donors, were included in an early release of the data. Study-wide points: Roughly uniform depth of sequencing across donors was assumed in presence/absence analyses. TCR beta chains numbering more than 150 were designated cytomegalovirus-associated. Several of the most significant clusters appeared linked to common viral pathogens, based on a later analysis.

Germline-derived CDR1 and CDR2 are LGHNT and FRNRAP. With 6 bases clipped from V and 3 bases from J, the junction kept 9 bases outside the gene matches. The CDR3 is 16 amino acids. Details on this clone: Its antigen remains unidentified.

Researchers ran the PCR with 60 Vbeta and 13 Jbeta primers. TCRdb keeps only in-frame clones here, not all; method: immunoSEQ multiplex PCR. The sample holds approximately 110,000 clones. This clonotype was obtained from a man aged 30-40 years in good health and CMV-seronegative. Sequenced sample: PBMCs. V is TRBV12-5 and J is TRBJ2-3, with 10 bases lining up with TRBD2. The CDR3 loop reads CASGAPLAGGTDTQYF. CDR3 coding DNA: TGTGCTAGTGGCGCCCCGTTAGCGGGGGGAACAGATACGCAGTATTTT.